This T cell receptor beta chain emerged from a study of T cell repertoires in cytomegalovirus infection. Study background: The authors relied on CMV epitopes, both recently identified HLA-C-restricted and well-studied HLA-B-restricted. Through public TCR beta signatures, both CMV infection and matching HLA type were indicated.

The CDR3 loop spans 15 amino acids. With 6 bases removed from V and 0 bases from J, the gap between germline ends came to 14 bases. Germline V gene data show CDR1 as MNHNY and CDR2 as SVGAGI (reference sequence). TCRdb called the reads again in MiXCR, with one record for every CDR3 protein. The top ten hold around an eighth of the sample, which has 900,000 to 950,000 distinct CDR3 sequences, around 29% seen once. Study conclusions and caveats: Carriage of CMV together with the relevant HLA was identifiable through cumulative public TCR beta family frequency. Clonotype analysis showed dominance of the ex vivo response by HLA-C-restricted CMV-specific TCR beta clonotypes.

In the case of this clonotype: Its antigen is still unknown.

The chain links TRBV6-6 to TRBJ1-1; D might be TRBD1 (6 bases). The sequence was collected from a human donor in good health (CMV status not recorded). Some clones in this sample may be carry-over from other donors' samples. The sequencing here drew on cultured CD8+ T cells from PBMCs, taken from culture after CMV antigen stimulation. DNA of the CDR3: TGTGCCAGCAGGCCCCGGGACATCATGAACACTGAAGCTTTCTTT. Its translation is CASRPRDIMNTEAFF.